One sample yielded the 30 T cell receptor beta chains listed below, sequenced in a study of T cells in localized non-small cell lung cancer. Generated by immunoSEQ multiplex PCR, the TCRdb table keeps only in-frame clones and is missing some. The sample carries about 23,000 clones, approximately 88% recorded once. The source was peripheral blood, collected before any cancer treatment. The origin of the receptors is a male donor older than 55 with stage I lung adenocarcinoma.

V is TRBV9 and J is TRBJ2-1, with D maybe TRBD1 (5 bases). The CDR3 runs to 16 residues. V dropped 4 bases and J dropped 7 bases, with 21 bases sitting between them. CDR1 and CDR2 (germline): SGDLS, YYNGEE. The CDR3 protein is CASSPSPAGSGNEQFF. CDR3 DNA: TGTGCCAGCAGCCCTTCCCCCGCCGGTTCAGGGAATGAGCAGTTCTTC.

The chain uses TRBV15 and TRBJ2-1; 11 bases line up with TRBD2. The V gene end was trimmed by 7 bases and the J gene end by 6 bases; junction bases not matched to a gene: 2. The CDR3 runs 13 residues. CDR1 LNHNV and CDR2 YYDKDF come from the germline V gene (reference sequence). CDR3 sequence: CATTSGRTNEQFF. CDR3 sequence (DNA): TGTGCCACCACTAGCGGGAGGACCAATGAGCAGTTCTTC.

The chain joins TRBV19 to TRBJ2-3; D perhaps matches TRBD2 (6 bases). This CDR3 is built from 13 residues. Germline values: CDR1 LNHDA, CDR2 SQIVND (reference sequence). The V gene lost 10 bases and the J gene lost 1 base, with 12 bases spanning the gap. CDR3 region: CATGSLGTDTQYF. The CDR3 DNA is TGTGCCACCGGGAGCTTGGGCACAGATACGCAGTATTTT.

This rearrangement joins TRBV7-2 to TRBJ1-3, with 10 bases matching TRBD1. The germline V gene has CDR1 SGHTA and CDR2 FQGNSA. The CDR3 totals 16 residues. The J segment lost 3 bases and the V segment lost 2 bases, leaving 4 bases of the junction unmatched. DNA of the CDR3: TGTGCCAGCAGCTTACGACAGGGGGCGTATGGAAACACCATATATTTT. Encoded protein: CASSLRQGAYGNTIYF.

The rearrangement joins TRBV6-5 to TRBJ2-3, with D perhaps given as TRBD1 or TRBD2 (5 bases each). V lost 7 bases and J 8 bases, leaving 10 bases between the germline ends. The CDR3 sequence is 11 residues long. Germline lookup yields CDR1 MNHEY and CDR2 SVGAGI. This chain's CDR3 is CASTEGFTQYF. The CDR3 DNA reads as TGTGCCAGCACCGAGGGGTTTACGCAGTATTTT.

This chain connects TRBV5-1 to TRBJ2-7; 7 bases are a match to TRBD1. V lost 4 bases, J lost 2 bases, and 3 bases stayed unmatched. CDR3 length equals 13 residues. The germline gives CDR1 SGHRS, CDR2 YFSETQ. In DNA, the CDR3 is TGCGCCAGCAGCGGACAGGACCCCTACGAGCAGTACTTC. It yields the protein CASSGQDPYEQYF.

Written as DNA, the CDR3 is TGTGCCAGCAGTTTACCCTCGGGACAGTCCTACGAGCAGTACTTC. This sequence encodes CASSLPSGQSYEQYF. This chain joins TRBV28 and TRBJ2-7, with 7 nucleotides matching TRBD1. Germline V gene data show CDR1 as MDHEN and CDR2 as SYDVKM. Trimming took 2 bases from V and 1 from J; bases not matched to a gene: 5. The CDR3 sequence is 15 residues long. The whole variable domain, remainder taken from reference TRBV28 and TRBJ2-7, is DVKVTQSSRYLVKRTGEKVFLECVQDMDHENMFWYRQDPGLGLRLIYFSYDVKMKEKGDIPEGYSVSREKKERFSLILESASTNQTSMYLCASSLPSGQSYEQYFGPGTRLTVT.

The J gene is TRBJ2-7, the V gene TRBV7-8; 10 bases fit TRBD1. Germline values: CDR1 SGHVS, CDR2 FQNEAQ. The CDR3 loop spans 15 amino acids. J gave up 5 bases and V 1 base, and 5 bases lay outside the gene matches. The CDR3 sequence is CASSLGQGAVDEQYF. The CDR3 nucleotides read TGTGCCAGCAGCTTAGGACAGGGGGCGGTCGACGAGCAGTACTTC.

The V and J genes are TRBV28 and TRBJ2-2; 10 bases line up with TRBD2. Germline CDR1 and CDR2: MDHEN and SYDVKM. CDR3 length equals 16 residues. J lost 7 bases, V lost 6 bases, and 11 bases had no gene match. CDR3 loop: CASSPQREGLIGELFF. The DNA of the CDR3 is TGTGCCAGCAGCCCTCAGCGGGAGGGCCTCATCGGGGAGCTGTTTTTT.

The CDR3 DNA reads as TGTGCCAGCAGCTGGGCCGGGAGGAAGAACAACTATGGCTACACCTTC. Translating gives CASSWAGRKNNYGYTF. The chain employs TRBV7-2 and TRBJ1-2; no clear D gene. The germline V gene has CDR1 SGHTA and CDR2 FQGNSA. This CDR3 is built from 16 residues. V gave up 4 bases and J gave up 2 bases, with 17 bases separating them.

The J gene is TRBJ2-5, the V gene TRBV11-3; 9 positions match TRBD2. Trimming removed 0 bases from V and 1 base from J; junction bases left unmatched: 3. The CDR3 has 16 amino acids. The germline V gene encodes CDR1 SGHNT and CDR2 YENEEA. In DNA form, the CDR3 reads TGTGCCAGCAGCTTAGAATCGCGGGAGGGCCAAGAGACCCAGTACTTC. This translates into CASSLESREGQETQYF.

The chain combines TRBV5-1 with TRBJ1-3; the D is unclear. The CDR3 covers 16 residues. V was cut by 0 bases and J by 3 bases, with 13 bases left in between. Looked up from germline, CDR1 is SGHRS and CDR2 is YFSETQ. The chain's CDR3 is CASSLVGPGYGNTIYF. The DNA for the CDR3 is TGCGCCAGCAGCTTGGTAGGCCCGGGTTATGGAAACACCATATATTTT.

This sequence joins TRBV30 and TRBJ2-1, with 10 bases identical to TRBD2. This CDR3 is 15 amino acids long. Trimming cost V 2 bases and J 5 bases; bases outside gene matches: 6. The germline CDR1 and CDR2 sequences are GTSNPN and SVGIG (reference sequence). CDR3 in amino acids: CAWSRNSGRNNEQFF. CDR3 in DNA: TGTGCCTGGAGTAGGAATAGCGGGAGGAACAATGAGCAGTTCTTC.

The chain combines TRBV6-5 with TRBJ2-3, with 8 nucleotides matching TRBD1. J was trimmed by 6 bases and V by 4 bases; bases with no gene match: 9. CDR3 length equals 15 residues. The germline CDR1 and CDR2 sequences are MNHEY and SVGAGI. The CDR3 protein is CASSSDRGRVDTQYF. CDR3 coding DNA: TGTGCCAGCAGTTCCGACAGGGGCCGGGTGGATACGCAGTATTTT.

This chain joins TRBV9 and TRBJ1-4, with D possibly matching TRBD1 (5 bases). The germline V gene encodes CDR1 SGDLS and CDR2 YYNGEE. The CDR3 is made up of 15 amino acids. Trimming pared 3 bases from V and 10 bases from J, leaving 19 bases between. CDR3 sequence reads: CASSASDKSRGKLFF. The CDR3 bases are TGTGCCAGCAGCGCATCTGACAAGTCAAGGGGAAAACTGTTTTTT.

V gene TRBV7-2 combines with J gene TRBJ1-2; D remains ambiguous. Germline CDR1 and CDR2: SGHTA and FQGNSA. The CDR3 totals 12 residues. V was cut by 6 bases and J by 5 bases, with 10 bases left in between. The CDR3 coding sequence is TGTGCCAGCAGTTCGATGGGTTATGGCTACACCTTC. Translating it yields CASSSMGYGYTF.

The genes are TRBV28 and TRBJ1-2; tentative D call: TRBD1 (6 bases). The V and J ends lost 8 bases and 4 bases respectively, with 14 bases between them. Germline lookup yields CDR1 MDHEN and CDR2 SYDVKM. The CDR3 runs 13 residues. Here the CDR3 reads CASGGDIAYGYTF. The CDR3 nucleotides read TGTGCCAGCGGGGGGGACATAGCCTATGGCTACACCTTC.

This clone has a single count. The chain uses TRBV9 and TRBJ2-2, with TRBD2 matching 11 bases. CDR3 length equals 15 residues. Germline trimming cut 6 bases from V and 4 bases from J; bases unmatched to any gene: 5. Germline CDR1 SGDLS, CDR2 YYNGEE. In nucleotides, the CDR3 is TGTGCCAGCACCTTGCTAGCGGGGGGCACCGGGGAGCTGTTTTTT. Translating gives CASTLLAGGTGELFF.

The chain joins TRBV6-1 to TRBJ2-1, with 7 bases that match TRBD1. V shed 1 base, J shed 13 bases, and the junction held 10 bases outside the gene matches. The germline V gene has CDR1 MNHNS and CDR2 SASEGT. This CDR3 has 14 amino acids. CDR3 protein: CASSEGGTDQGQFF. The CDR3 bases are TGTGCCAGCAGTGAAGGAGGGACAGACCAAGGTCAGTTCTTC.

The chain carries TRBV4-3 and TRBJ2-7; TRBD1 matches 7 bases. The V gene end was trimmed by 0 bases and the J gene end by 7 bases; junction bases not matched to a gene: 18. The CDR3 extends over 18 amino acids. Germline V lookup: CDR1 LGHNA, CDR2 YSLEER. The CDR3 region is CASSQDWALRGRGIEQYF. The DNA of the CDR3 is TGCGCCAGCAGCCAAGATTGGGCTTTACGGGGCAGGGGGATAGAGCAGTACTTC.

The genes are TRBV6-5 and TRBJ2-7; no definite D call. Trimming took off 6 bases at V and 4 bases at J, with 13 bases between the two ends. Germline V gene data show CDR1 as MNHEY and CDR2 as SVGAGI. CDR3 length equals 13 residues. CDR3 loop: CASRPGRIYEQYF. The CDR3, as DNA: TGTGCCAGCAGACCCGGACGGATTTACGAGCAGTACTTC.

The rearrangement uses TRBV7-9 and TRBJ1-2, with 8 bases fitting TRBD1. V gave up 5 bases and J gave up 2 bases; unmatched junction bases: 4. This CDR3 has 14 residues. Per the germline V gene, CDR1 is SEHNR and CDR2 is FQNEAQ (reference sequence). CDR3 nucleotides: TGTGCCAGCAGCACCAGACAGGGGAACTATGGCTACACCTTC. This gives the protein CASSTRQGNYGYTF.

This rearrangement joins TRBV5-6 to TRBJ2-1; the match to TRBD2 covers 13 bases. V shed 3 bases and J 10 bases; nucleotides not matched to a gene: 7. The germline V gene encodes CDR1 SGHDT and CDR2 YYEEEE. The CDR3 runs to 15 residues. The CDR3: CASSSGLAGDREQFF. The DNA for the CDR3 is TGTGCCAGCAGCTCTGGACTAGCGGGAGATCGGGAGCAGTTCTTC.

V usage is TRBV19 and J usage is TRBJ1-4; no firm D call. Germline V CDR1 and CDR2: LNHDA, SQIVND (reference sequence). V lost 6 bases and J 0 bases, leaving 20 bases between the germline ends. The CDR3 loop spans 18 amino acids. CDR3: CASRPDTPHGATNEKLFF. The CDR3 coding sequence is TGTGCCAGTAGACCAGATACCCCCCACGGAGCAACTAATGAAAAACTGTTTTTT.

V and J are TRBV19 and TRBJ2-3, with D possibly being TRBD1 or TRBD2 (5 bases each). Germline V gene data show CDR1 as LNHDA and CDR2 as SQIVND (reference sequence). The CDR3 totals 19 residues. Trimming cost V 7 bases and J 5 bases, with 31 bases left between them. This chain's CDR3 is CASMIVSGREIGSQDTQYF. The CDR3 DNA follows: TGTGCCAGTATGATAGTGTCGGGCAGGGAGATTGGTTCACAAGATACGCAGTATTTT.

The rearrangement links TRBV29-1 to TRBJ1-2; 9 bases are a match to TRBD1. There are 12 residues in the CDR3. Germline-derived CDR1 and CDR2 are SQVTM and ANQGSEA. V lost 6 bases to trimming and J lost 8 bases; unmatched junction nucleotides: 7. The CDR3 bases are TGCAGCGTAGGGGACAGGGTGGGAGGCTACACCTTC. Protein: CSVGDRVGGYTF. Full variable domain (outside the CDR3, taken from reference TRBV29-1 and TRBJ1-2): SAVISQKPSRDICQRGTSLTIQCQVDSQVTMMFWYRQQPGQSLTLIATANQGSEATYESGFVIDKFPISRPNLTFSTLTVSNMSPEDSSIYLCSVGDRVGGYTFGSGTRLTVV.

The rearrangement uses TRBV7-2 and TRBJ2-1; the match to TRBD2 covers 7 bases. J was trimmed by 8 bases and V by 4 bases; bases with no gene match: 11. Germline assignment: CDR1 SGHTA and CDR2 FQGNSA. This CDR3 spans 15 amino acids. CDR3 in DNA: TGTGCCAGCAGCTCCCGTGGGTTAGCGGGCGATGAGCAGTTCTTC. As protein: CASSSRGLAGDEQFF.

This sequence joins TRBV5-4 and TRBJ1-6, with 10 positions matching TRBD1. The ends lost 3 bases at V and 15 bases at J; junction bases unmatched: 12. There are 15 residues in the CDR3. The germline V gene has CDR1 SGHNT and CDR2 YYREEE (reference sequence). The CDR3 nucleotides read TGTGCCAGCAGCTCCAAGACAGGGGGCCCCTCTCTCCTCCACTTT. It specifies CASSSKTGGPSLLHF.

This chain links TRBV5-4 with TRBJ1-5; no clear D. The CDR3 contains 12 residues. Germline-derived CDR1 and CDR2 are SGHNT and YYREEE (reference sequence). Trimming cost V 1 base and J 6 bases, with 5 bases left between them. This CDR3 is CASSLNGQPQHF. The DNA for the CDR3 is TGTGCCAGCAGCTTGAATGGTCAGCCCCAGCATTTT.

V usage is TRBV7-2 and J usage is TRBJ2-1, with D maybe TRBD2 (7 bases). The CDR3 length is 16 residues. The germline V gene has CDR1 SGHTA and CDR2 FQGNSA. Trimming left V 0 bases short and J 1 base short, with 10 bases between. CDR3 DNA sequence: TGTGCCAGCAGCTTAGCGGGAGGGGGTTCCTACAATGAGCAGTTCTTC. It translates to CASSLAGGGSYNEQFF.